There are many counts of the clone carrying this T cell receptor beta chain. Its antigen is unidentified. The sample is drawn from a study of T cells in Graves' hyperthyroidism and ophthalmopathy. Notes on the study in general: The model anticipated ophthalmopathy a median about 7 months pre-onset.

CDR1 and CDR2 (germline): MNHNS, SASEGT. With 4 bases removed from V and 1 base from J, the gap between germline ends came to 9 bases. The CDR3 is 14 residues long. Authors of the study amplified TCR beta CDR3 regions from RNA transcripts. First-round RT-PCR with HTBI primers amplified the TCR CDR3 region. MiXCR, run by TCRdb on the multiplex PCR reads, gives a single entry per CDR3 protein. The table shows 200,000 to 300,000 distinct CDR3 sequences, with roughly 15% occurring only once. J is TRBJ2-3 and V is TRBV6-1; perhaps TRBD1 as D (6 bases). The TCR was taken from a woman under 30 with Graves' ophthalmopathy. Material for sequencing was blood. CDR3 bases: TGTGCCAGCAGTGGGGGACACGGCACAGATACGCAGTATTTT. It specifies CASSGGHGTDTQYF.